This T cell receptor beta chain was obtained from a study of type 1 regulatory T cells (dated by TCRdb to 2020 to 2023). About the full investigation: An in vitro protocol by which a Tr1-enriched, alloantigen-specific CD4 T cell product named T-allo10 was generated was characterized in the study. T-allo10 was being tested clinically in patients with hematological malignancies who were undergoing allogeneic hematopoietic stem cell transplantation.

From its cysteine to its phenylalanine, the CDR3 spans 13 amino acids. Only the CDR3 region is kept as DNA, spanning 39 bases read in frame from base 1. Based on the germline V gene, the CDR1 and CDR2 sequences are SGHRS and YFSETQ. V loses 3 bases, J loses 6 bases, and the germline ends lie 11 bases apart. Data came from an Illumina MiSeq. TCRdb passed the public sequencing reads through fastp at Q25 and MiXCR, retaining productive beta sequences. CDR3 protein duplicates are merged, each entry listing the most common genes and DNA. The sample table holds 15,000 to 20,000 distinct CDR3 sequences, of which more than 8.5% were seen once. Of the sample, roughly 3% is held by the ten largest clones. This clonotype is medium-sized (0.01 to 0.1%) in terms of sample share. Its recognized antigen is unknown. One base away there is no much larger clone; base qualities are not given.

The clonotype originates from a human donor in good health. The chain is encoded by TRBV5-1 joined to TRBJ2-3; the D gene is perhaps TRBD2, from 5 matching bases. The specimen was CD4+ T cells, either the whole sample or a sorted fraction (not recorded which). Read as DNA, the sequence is TGCGCCAGCAGCTGGGCCCCGGGGGATACGCAGTATTTT. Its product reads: CASSWAPGDTQYF.